These T cell receptor beta chains were read from a single sample in a study of T cell responses to AZD1222 COVID-19 vaccine. Sequenced by immunoSEQ multiplex PCR; TCRdb stores in-frame clones only, minus some. The top ten hold less than 4.5% of the sample, which has more than 95,000 clones, about nine tenths seen once. The source was peripheral blood, collected on day 0 of MenACWY control vaccination. The receptors derive from an adult in good health. Each CDR3 is given with its conserved first and last residue. The D gene is left open where the match is weak. Clone size appears in some rows only: once, few, many, or a class for an expanded clone.

J: TRBJ1-2; V: TRBV13; D: .; size: .; length: 15; CDR3: CASRALKTDNYGYTF; DNA: TGTGCCAGCAGGGCTCTGAAGACGGATAACTATGGCTACACCTTC
J: TRBJ1-1; V: TRBV27; D: TRBD1; size: .; length: 17; CDR3: CASSLRTHRGGETEAFF; DNA: TGTGCCAGCAGTTTACGTACCCACAGGGGTGGAGAGACTGAAGCTTTCTTT
J: TRBJ2-2; V: TRBV12-3/TRBV12-4; D: .; size: .; length: 12; CDR3: CASSLWSGELFF; DNA: TGTGCCAGCAGTTTGTGGTCCGGGGAGCTGTTTTTT
J: TRBJ2-2; V: TRBV9; D: TRBD2; size: .; length: 15; CDR3: CASSVGTSAGGELFF; DNA: TGTGCCAGCAGCGTGGGGACTAGCGCCGGCGGGGAGCTGTTTTTT
J: TRBJ1-1; V: TRBV2; D: .; size: .; length: 14; CDR3: CASIKGLGNTEAFF; DNA: TGTGCCAGCATAAAAGGGTTGGGGAACACTGAAGCTTTCTTT
J: TRBJ1-3; V: TRBV6-4; D: TRBD1; size: .; length: 13; CDR3: CASSEQGGNTIYF; DNA: TGTGCCAGCAGTGAACAGGGGGGAAACACCATATATTTT
J: TRBJ1-3; V: TRBV11-2; D: .; size: .; length: 14; CDR3: CASSPDSRGYTIYF; DNA: TGTGCCAGCAGCCCGGACTCGAGGGGCTACACCATATATTTT
J: TRBJ2-2; V: TRBV25-1; D: .; size: .; length: 15; CDR3: CASSESVSGTGELFF; DNA: TGTGCCAGCAGTGAATCGGTCAGTGGCACCGGGGAGCTGTTTTTT
J: TRBJ1-4; V: TRBV5-4; D: .; size: few; length: 14; CDR3: CASSLGTLDNALFF; DNA: TGTGCCAGCAGCTTGGGGACACTCGATAATGCTCTGTTTTTT
J: TRBJ1-4; V: TRBV5-4; D: .; size: .; length: 17; CDR3: CASSLGGSTLTNEKLFF; DNA: TGTGCCAGCAGCTTGGGGGGTTCGACTCTAACTAATGAAAAACTGTTTTTT
J: TRBJ2-3; V: TRBV3-1/TRBV3-2; D: TRBD1; size: .; length: 15; CDR3: CASSSPGQGSGTQYF; DNA: TGTGCCAGCAGCTCACCGGGACAGGGGTCAGGTACGCAGTATTTT
J: TRBJ1-2; V: TRBV12-3/TRBV12-4; D: .; size: .; length: 13; CDR3: CASRPQGFNGYTF; DNA: TGTGCCAGCAGACCGCAGGGGTTCAATGGCTACACCTTC
J: TRBJ1-6; V: TRBV27; D: .; size: .; length: 20; CDR3: CASSPLRVRGLSSYNSPLHF; DNA: TGTGCCAGCAGTCCCCTCCGGGTCAGGGGACTGAGCTCCTATAATTCACCCCTCCACTTT
J: TRBJ2-1; V: TRBV18; D: .; size: .; length: 15; CDR3: CASSPDSSSYNEQFF; DNA: TGTGCCAGCTCACCGGACTCGAGCTCCTACAATGAGCAGTTCTTC
J: TRBJ2-4; V: TRBV19; D: TRBD2; size: once; length: 14; CDR3: CASTSGGLGNIQYF; DNA: TGTGCCAGTACTAGCGGGGGGCTCGGAAACATTCAGTACTTC
J: TRBJ1-1; V: TRBV9; D: .; size: .; length: 14; CDR3: CASSVDGGESEAFF; DNA: TGTGCCAGCAGCGTAGATGGGGGAGAGAGTGAAGCTTTCTTT
J: TRBJ1-2; V: TRBV14; D: TRBD1; size: .; length: 14; CDR3: CASSQDGTVYGYTF; DNA: TGTGCCAGCAGCCAGGATGGGACAGTCTATGGCTACACCTTC
J: TRBJ1-1; V: TRBV3-1/TRBV3-2; D: TRBD1; size: .; length: 17; CDR3: CASSQKWGQIGNTEAFF; DNA: TGTGCCAGCAGCCAAAAATGGGGACAGATCGGAAACACTGAAGCTTTCTTT
J: TRBJ1-5; V: TRBV27; D: TRBD1; size: .; length: 15; CDR3: CASGPAGQGVQPQHF; DNA: TGTGCCAGCGGCCCCGCGGGACAGGGAGTTCAGCCCCAGCATTTT
J: TRBJ1-5; V: TRBV6-5; D: .; size: .; length: 13; CDR3: CASSRSSNQPQHF; DNA: TGTGCCAGCAGTAGGAGCAGCAATCAGCCCCAGCATTTT
J: TRBJ2-7; V: TRBV6-6; D: TRBD2; size: .; length: 16; CDR3: CASSYSKSAGVGEQYF; DNA: TGTGCCAGCAGTTACTCGAAATCAGCGGGAGTTGGGGAGCAGTACTTC
J: TRBJ2-7; V: TRBV5-1; D: .; size: .; length: 17; CDR3: CASSTRPQSEFGYEQYF; DNA: TGCGCCAGCAGCACGCGCCCTCAATCGGAGTTCGGCTACGAGCAGTACTTC
J: TRBJ2-2; V: TRBV5-1; D: TRBD1; size: .; length: 15; CDR3: CASSPPTGEEGELFF; DNA: TGCGCCAGCAGCCCCCCGACAGGGGAAGAGGGGGAGCTGTTTTTT
J: TRBJ2-1; V: TRBV5-1; D: .; size: .; length: 15; CDR3: CASIREGASYNEQFF; DNA: TGCGCCAGCATCAGGGAGGGGGCGAGTTACAATGAGCAGTTCTTC
J: TRBJ1-6; V: TRBV6-5; D: .; size: .; length: 16; CDR3: CASSYGTSSYNSPLHF; DNA: TGTGCCAGCAGTTACGGGACGAGCTCCTATAATTCACCCCTCCACTTT
J: TRBJ1-5; V: TRBV19; D: .; size: .; length: 15; CDR3: CASSTHGAKNQPQHF; DNA: TGTGCCAGTAGTACCCACGGGGCCAAAAATCAGCCCCAGCATTTT
J: TRBJ1-2; V: TRBV10-2; D: .; size: .; length: 13; CDR3: CASSGQIDYGYTF; DNA: TGCGCCAGCAGTGGACAGATTGACTATGGCTACACCTTC
J: TRBJ2-2; V: TRBV2; D: TRBD2; size: few; length: 19; CDR3: CASSEYLTGGPSDTGELFF; DNA: TGTGCCAGCAGTGAATATCTGACGGGGGGGCCTTCGGACACCGGGGAGCTGTTTTTT
J: TRBJ1-3; V: TRBV10-1; D: .; size: .; length: 15; CDR3: CASSDLAISGNTIYF; DNA: TGCGCCAGCAGTGATTTGGCAATCTCTGGAAACACCATATATTTT
J: TRBJ1-5; V: TRBV6-2/TRBV6-3; D: .; size: .; length: 16; CDR3: CASSRKGPYSNQPQHF; DNA: TGTGCCAGCAGTCGTAAGGGGCCCTATAGCAATCAGCCCCAGCATTTT
J: TRBJ1-1; V: TRBV5-1; D: TRBD1; size: .; length: 15; CDR3: CASSLADRANTEAFF; DNA: TGCGCCAGCAGCTTGGCCGACAGGGCGAACACTGAAGCTTTCTTT
J: TRBJ2-7; V: TRBV6-5; D: .; size: .; length: 15; CDR3: CASSIRGADPYEQYF; DNA: TGTGCCAGCAGCATCCGGGGGGCAGACCCCTACGAGCAGTACTTC
J: TRBJ2-7; V: TRBV2; D: TRBD2; size: .; length: 13; CDR3: CASRAPGLAEQYF; DNA: TGTGCCAGCAGGGCCCCCGGACTAGCCGAGCAGTACTTC
J: TRBJ1-1; V: TRBV11-2; D: TRBD1; size: .; length: 16; CDR3: CASSSIRDRGHTEAFF; DNA: TGTGCCAGCAGCTCGATCCGGGACAGGGGGCACACTGAAGCTTTCTTT
J: TRBJ2-1; V: TRBV5-1; D: TRBD2; size: .; length: 19; CDR3: CASSLGLAGYSGSYNEQFF; DNA: TGCGCCAGCAGCCTCGGACTAGCGGGATACTCCGGGTCCTACAATGAGCAGTTCTTC
J: TRBJ2-2; V: TRBV2; D: .; size: .; length: 14; CDR3: CASSDWGFTGELFF; DNA: TGTGCCAGCAGTGATTGGGGGTTTACCGGGGAGCTGTTTTTT
J: TRBJ2-5; V: TRBV5-1; D: TRBD2; size: .; length: 14; CDR3: CASSPISGIETQYF; DNA: TGCGCCAGCAGCCCGATTAGCGGGATAGAGACCCAGTACTTC